This T cell receptor (beta chain) was documented in a study of glioma-infiltrating T cells. This clonotype was found many times. Amplification of TCR alpha and beta CDR3 regions from RNA used iRepertoire nested multiplex PCR. Each CDR3 protein gets one entry after TCRdb re-called the multiplex PCR reads with MiXCR. Seen here are under 200,000 distinct CDR3 sequences, about 47% observed once, and the top ten hold roughly 5.5%. CDR3 length: 13 amino acids. CDR1 and CDR2 from the germline V gene are MDHEN and SYDVKM. The V end lost 5 bases, the J end lost 5 bases, and 10 bases lay between the germline ends.

Sequencing was done on a sample of glioma tissue, nonneoplastic brain tissue, or PBMCs (not recorded which). The V gene is TRBV28, the J gene TRBJ2-1; D uncertain. The source is a human donor with low-grade glioma or glioblastoma, undergoing nonglioma brain surgery, or in good health (not recorded which). In DNA, the CDR3 is TGTGCCAGCAGTCCCCCGGCCCACAATGAGCAGTTCTTC. Protein sequence: CASSPPAHNEQFF.